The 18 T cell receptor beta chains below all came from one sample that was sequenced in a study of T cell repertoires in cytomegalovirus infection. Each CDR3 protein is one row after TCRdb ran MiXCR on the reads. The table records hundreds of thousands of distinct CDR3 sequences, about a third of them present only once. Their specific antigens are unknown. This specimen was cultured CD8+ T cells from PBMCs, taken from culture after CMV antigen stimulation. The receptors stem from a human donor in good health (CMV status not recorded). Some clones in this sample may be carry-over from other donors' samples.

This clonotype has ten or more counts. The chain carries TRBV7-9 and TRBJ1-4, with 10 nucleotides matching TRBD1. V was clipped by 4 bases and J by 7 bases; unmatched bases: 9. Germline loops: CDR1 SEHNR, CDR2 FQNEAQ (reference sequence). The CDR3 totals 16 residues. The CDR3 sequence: CASSSTDRGRGEKLFF. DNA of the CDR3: TGTGCCAGCAGCTCTACTGACAGGGGGCGCGGTGAAAAACTGTTTTTT.

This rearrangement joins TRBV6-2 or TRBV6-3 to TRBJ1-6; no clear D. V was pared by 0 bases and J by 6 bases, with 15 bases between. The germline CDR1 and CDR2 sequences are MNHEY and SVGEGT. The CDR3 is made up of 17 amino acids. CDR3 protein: CASSYSWTFRGNSPLHF. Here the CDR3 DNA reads TGTGCCAGCAGTTACTCTTGGACTTTCCGCGGTAATTCACCCCTCCACTTT.

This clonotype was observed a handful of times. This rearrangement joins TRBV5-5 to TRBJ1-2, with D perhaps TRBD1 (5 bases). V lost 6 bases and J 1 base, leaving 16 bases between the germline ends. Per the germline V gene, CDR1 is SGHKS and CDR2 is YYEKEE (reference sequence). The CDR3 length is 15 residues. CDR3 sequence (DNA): TGTGCCAGCATCAAAGACGCGGGGGTTAACTATGGCTACACCTTC. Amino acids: CASIKDAGVNYGYTF. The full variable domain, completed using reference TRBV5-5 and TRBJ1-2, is DAGVTQSPTHLIKTRGQQVTLRCSPISGHKSVSWYQQVLGQGPQFIFQYYEKEERGRGNFPDRFSARQFPNYSSELNVNALLLGDSALYLCASIKDAGVNYGYTFGSGTRLTVV.

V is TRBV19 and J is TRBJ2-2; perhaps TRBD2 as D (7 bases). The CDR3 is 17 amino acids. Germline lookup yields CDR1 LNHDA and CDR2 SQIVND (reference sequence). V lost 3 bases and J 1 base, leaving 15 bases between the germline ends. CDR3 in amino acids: CASSIGGGAWNTGELFF. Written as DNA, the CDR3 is TGTGCCAGTAGTATTGGAGGGGGGGCCTGGAACACCGGGGAGCTGTTTTTT.

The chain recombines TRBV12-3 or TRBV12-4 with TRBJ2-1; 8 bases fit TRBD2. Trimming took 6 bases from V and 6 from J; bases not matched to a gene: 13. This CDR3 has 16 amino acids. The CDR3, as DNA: TGTGCCAGCAGGGGCGAAAGGACTAGCCCTTCCAATGAGCAGTTCTTC. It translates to CASRGERTSPSNEQFF.

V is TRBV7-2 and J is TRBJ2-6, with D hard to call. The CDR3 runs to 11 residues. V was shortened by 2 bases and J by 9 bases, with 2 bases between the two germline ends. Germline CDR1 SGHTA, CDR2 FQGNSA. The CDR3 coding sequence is TGTGCCAGCAGCTTAAACAACGTCCTGACTTTC. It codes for CASSLNNVLTF. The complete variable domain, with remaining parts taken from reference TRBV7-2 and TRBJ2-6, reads GAGVSQSPSNKVTEKGKDVELRCDPISGHTALYWYRQSLGQGLEFLIYFQGNSAPDKSGLPSDRFSAERTGGSVSTLTIQRTQQEDSAVYLCASSLNNVLTFGAGSRLTVL.

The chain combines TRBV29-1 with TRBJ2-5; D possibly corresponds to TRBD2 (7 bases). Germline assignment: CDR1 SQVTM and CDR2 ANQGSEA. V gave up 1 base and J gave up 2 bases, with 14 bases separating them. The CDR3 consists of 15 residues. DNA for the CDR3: TGCAGCGTTGAAGGGGGGCGGGGGTTACAAGAGACCCAGTACTTC. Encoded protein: CSVEGGRGLQETQYF.

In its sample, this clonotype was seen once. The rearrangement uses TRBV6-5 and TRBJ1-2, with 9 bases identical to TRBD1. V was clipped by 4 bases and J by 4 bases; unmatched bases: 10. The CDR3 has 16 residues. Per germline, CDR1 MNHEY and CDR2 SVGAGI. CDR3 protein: CASSSRGDRDGYGYTF. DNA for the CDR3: TGTGCCAGCAGTTCAAGGGGGGACAGGGACGGCTATGGCTACACCTTC.

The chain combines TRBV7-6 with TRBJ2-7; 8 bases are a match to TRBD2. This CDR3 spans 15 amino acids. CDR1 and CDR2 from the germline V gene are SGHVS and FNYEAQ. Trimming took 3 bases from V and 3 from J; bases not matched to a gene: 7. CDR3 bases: TGTGCCAGCAGCTTCCCGGGGGGGGATATCTACGAGCAGTACTTC. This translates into CASSFPGGDIYEQYF.

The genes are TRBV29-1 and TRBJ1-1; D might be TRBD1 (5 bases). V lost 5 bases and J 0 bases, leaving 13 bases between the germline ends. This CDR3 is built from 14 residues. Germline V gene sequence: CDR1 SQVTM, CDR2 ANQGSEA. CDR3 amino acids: CSVSRDWMNTEAFF. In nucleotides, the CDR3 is TGCAGCGTTTCCCGGGACTGGATGAACACTGAAGCTTTCTTT. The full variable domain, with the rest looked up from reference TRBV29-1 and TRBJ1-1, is SAVISQKPSRDICQRGTSLTIQCQVDSQVTMMFWYRQQPGQSLTLIATANQGSEATYESGFVIDKFPISRPNLTFSTLTVSNMSPEDSSIYLCSVSRDWMNTEAFFGQGTRLTVV.

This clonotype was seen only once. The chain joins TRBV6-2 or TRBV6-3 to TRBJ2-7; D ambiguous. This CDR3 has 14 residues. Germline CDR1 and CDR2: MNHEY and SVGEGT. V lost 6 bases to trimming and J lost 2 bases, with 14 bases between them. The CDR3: CASSPAGRPYEQYV. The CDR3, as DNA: TGTGCCAGCAGCCCAGCTGGTAGGCCCTACGAGCAGTACGTC.

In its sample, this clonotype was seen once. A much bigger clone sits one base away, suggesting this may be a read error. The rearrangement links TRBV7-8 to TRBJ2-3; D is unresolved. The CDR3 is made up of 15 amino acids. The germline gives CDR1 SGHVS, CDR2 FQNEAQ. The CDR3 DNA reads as TGTGCCGGCAGCTTAGTGGTTACGATCGCAGATACGCAGTATTTT. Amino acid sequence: CAGSLVVTIADTQYF. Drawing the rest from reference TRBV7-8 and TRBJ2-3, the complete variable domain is GAGVSQSPRYKVAKRGQDVALRCDPISGHVSLFWYQQALGQGPEFLTYFQNEAQLDKSGLPSDRFFAERPEGSVSTLKIQRTQQEDSAVYLCAGSLVVTIADTQYFGPGTRLTVL.

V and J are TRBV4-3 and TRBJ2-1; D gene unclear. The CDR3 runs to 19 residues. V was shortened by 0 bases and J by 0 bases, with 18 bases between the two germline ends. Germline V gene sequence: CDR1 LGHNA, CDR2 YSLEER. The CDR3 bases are TGCGCCAGCAGCCAAGATCGAGCCACCCGACTGAGCTCCTACAATGAGCAGTTCTTC. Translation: CASSQDRATRLSSYNEQFF.

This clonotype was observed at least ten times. The CDR3 spells CASSFTGTPYNEQFF. As DNA, the CDR3 is TGTGCCAGCAGCTTTACCGGGACACCGTACAATGAGCAGTTCTTC. V usage is TRBV7-3 and J usage is TRBJ2-1; D possibly corresponds to TRBD1 (6 bases). Trimming stripped 3 bases from V and 4 bases from J, with 13 bases between. This CDR3 is 15 amino acids long. Per germline, CDR1 SGHTA and CDR2 FQGTGA.

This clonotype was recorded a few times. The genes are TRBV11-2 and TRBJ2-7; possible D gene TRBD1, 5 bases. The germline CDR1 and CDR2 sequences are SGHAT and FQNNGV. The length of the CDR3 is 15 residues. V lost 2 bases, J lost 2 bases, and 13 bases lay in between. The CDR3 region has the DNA TGTGCCAGCAGCTTAAACCAGGGATTAACCTACGAGCAGTACGTC. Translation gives CASSLNQGLTYEQYV.

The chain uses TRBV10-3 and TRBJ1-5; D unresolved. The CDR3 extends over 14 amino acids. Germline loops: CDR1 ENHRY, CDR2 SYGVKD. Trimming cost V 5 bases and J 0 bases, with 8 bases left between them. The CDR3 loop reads CAISMPGSNQPQHF. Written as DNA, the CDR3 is TGTGCCATCAGTATGCCCGGTAGCAATCAGCCCCAGCATTTT.

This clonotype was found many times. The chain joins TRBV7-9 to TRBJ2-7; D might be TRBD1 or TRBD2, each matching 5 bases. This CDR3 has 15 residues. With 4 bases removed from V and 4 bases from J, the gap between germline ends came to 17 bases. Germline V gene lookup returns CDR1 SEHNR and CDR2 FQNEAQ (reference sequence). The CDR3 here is CASSSPGTGEYEQYF. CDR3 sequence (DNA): TGTGCCAGCAGCTCCCCCGGGACCGGAGAATACGAGCAGTACTTC.

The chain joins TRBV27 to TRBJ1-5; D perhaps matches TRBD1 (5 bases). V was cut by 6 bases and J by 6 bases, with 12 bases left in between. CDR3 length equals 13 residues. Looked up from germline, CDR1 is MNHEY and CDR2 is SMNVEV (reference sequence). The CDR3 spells CASRPGLGQPQHF. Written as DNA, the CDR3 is TGTGCCAGCAGGCCAGGGCTGGGTCAGCCCCAGCATTTT.